The T cell receptor beta chain under discussion was sequenced for a study of response to subunit inactivated influenza vaccine. TCRdb processed the RT-PCR reads anew with MiXCR; each CDR3 protein has one entry. The sample lists about 500,000 distinct CDR3 sequences, approximately 17% occurring once. Germline V gives CDR1 ENHRY, CDR2 SYGVKD. This CDR3 has 13 residues. Trimming took 2 bases from V and 7 from J; bases not matched to a gene: 4. The source is a man between 50 and 69 years old who received an inactivated influenza vaccine. The sequenced sample was CD4+ T cells sorted from PBMCs, obtained 23 months after vaccination. The V gene is TRBV10-3, the J gene TRBJ1-1, with 7 bases matching TRBD1. The CDR3 sequence is CAISEGRDSEAFF. CDR3 DNA sequence: TGTGCCATCAGTGAGGGGCGGGACAGTGAAGCTTTCTTT.